This T cell receptor beta chain was identified in a study of blood T cells in healthy people across ages. In the study overall: When template switching was applied, about one barcoded beta molecule was captured per two T cells.

Each sample yielded at least 6 million isolated PBMCs. The use of a sample-barcoded 5' primer and a J-beta primer mix characterized a second PCR of roughly 6 to 11 cycles. Each CDR3 protein is one row after TCRdb ran MiXCR on the 5' RACE reads. This table has approximately 940,000 distinct CDR3 sequences, around 48% appearing once. General observations from the study: Measured against age, TCR beta diversity per million T cells decreased in a roughly linear manner.

Remarks on this clonotype: Its antigen is not known.

Sequencing was carried out using blood. This TCR came from a man aged 25 to 40 in good health.

The CDR3 coding sequence is TGTGCCAGCAGTTTCCAAAGGGACAGGGGGCGCGAGCAGTACTTC. It translates to CASSFQRDRGREQYF. The chain is built from TRBV12-3 or TRBV12-4 and TRBJ2-5, with 12 nucleotides matching TRBD1. The better agreement between TRBJ2-7 and the DNA end casts doubt on the J call. The CDR3 runs to 15 residues.